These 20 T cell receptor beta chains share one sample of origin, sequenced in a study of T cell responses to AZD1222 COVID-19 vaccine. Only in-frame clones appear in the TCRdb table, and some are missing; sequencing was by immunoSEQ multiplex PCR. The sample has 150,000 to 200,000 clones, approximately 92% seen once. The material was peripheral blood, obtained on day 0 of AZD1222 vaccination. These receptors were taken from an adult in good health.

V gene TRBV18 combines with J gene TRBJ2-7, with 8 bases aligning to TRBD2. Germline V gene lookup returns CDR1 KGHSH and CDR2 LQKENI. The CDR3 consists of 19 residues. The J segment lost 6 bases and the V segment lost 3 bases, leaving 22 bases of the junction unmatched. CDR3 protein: CASSPNTGGVGAGGGEQYF. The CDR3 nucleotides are TGTGCCAGCTCACCTAACACCGGGGGGGTCGGTGCAGGAGGAGGCGAGCAGTACTTC.

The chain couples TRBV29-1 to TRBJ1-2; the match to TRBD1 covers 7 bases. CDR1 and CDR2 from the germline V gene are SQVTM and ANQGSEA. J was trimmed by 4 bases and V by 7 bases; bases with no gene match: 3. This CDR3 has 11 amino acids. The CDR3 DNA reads TGCAGCGGGGACAGTACCTATGGCTACACCTTC. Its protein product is CSGDSTYGYTF.

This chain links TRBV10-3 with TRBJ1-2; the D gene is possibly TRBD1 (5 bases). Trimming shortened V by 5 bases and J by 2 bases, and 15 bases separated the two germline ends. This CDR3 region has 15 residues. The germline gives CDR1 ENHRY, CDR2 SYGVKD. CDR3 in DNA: TGTGCCATCAGTCTGGAAGGGGAAGGGAACTATGGCTACACCTTC. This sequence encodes CAISLEGEGNYGYTF.

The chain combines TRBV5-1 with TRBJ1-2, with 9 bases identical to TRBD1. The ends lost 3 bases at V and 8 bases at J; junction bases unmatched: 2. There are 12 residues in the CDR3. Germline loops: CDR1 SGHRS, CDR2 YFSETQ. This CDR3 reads CASSSDRGGYTF. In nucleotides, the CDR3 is TGCGCCAGCAGCTCTGACAGGGGGGGCTACACCTTC.

The CDR3 is CASSLGASRSADTQYF. The CDR3 DNA reads as TGTGCCAGCAGCTTAGGGGCCTCGAGGTCGGCCGATACGCAGTATTTT. The chain carries TRBV11-1 and TRBJ2-3; D gene ambiguous. V was cut by 1 base and J by 6 bases, with 17 bases left in between. This CDR3 has 16 amino acids. CDR1 and CDR2 (germline): SGHAT, FQDESV (reference sequence). Complete variable domain (other parts from reference TRBV11-1 and TRBJ2-3): EAEVAQSPRYKITEKSQAVAFWCDPISGHATLYWYRQILGQGPELLVQFQDESVVDDSQLPKDRFSAERLKGVDSTLKIQPAELGDSAMYLCASSLGASRSADTQYFGPGTRLTVL.

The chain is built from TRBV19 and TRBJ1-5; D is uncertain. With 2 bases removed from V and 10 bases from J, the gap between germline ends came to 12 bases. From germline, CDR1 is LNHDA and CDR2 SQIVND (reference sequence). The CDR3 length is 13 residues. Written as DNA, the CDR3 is TGTGCCAGTAGTATAAGGAGTGGTATTCCCCAGCATTTT. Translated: CASSIRSGIPQHF.

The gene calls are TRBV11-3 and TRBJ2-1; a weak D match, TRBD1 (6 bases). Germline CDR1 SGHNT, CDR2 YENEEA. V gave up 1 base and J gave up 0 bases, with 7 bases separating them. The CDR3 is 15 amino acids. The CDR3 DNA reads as TGTGCCAGCAGCTTAGGGGGGCCCTCCTACAATGAGCAGTTCTTC. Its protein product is CASSLGGPSYNEQFF.

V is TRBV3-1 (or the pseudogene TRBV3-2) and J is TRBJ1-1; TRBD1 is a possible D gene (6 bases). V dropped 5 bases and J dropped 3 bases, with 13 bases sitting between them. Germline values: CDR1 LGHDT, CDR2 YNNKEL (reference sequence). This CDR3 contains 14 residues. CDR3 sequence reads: CASSSTGMYTEAFF. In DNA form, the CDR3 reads TGTGCCAGCAGCTCAACAGGGATGTACACTGAAGCTTTCTTT.

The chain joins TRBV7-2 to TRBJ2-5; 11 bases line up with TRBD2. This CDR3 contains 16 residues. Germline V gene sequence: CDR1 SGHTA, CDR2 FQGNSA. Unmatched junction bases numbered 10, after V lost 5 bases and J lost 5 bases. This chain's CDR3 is CASSPRLAGGGETQYF. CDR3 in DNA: TGTGCCAGCAGCCCCCGTCTAGCGGGGGGTGGGGAGACCCAGTACTTC.

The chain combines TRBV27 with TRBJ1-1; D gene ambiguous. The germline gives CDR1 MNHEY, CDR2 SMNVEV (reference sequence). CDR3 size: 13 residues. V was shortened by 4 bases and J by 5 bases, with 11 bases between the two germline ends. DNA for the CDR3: TGTGCCAGCAGTTCCCAAAGACTGACTGAAGCTTTCTTT. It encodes CASSSQRLTEAFF.

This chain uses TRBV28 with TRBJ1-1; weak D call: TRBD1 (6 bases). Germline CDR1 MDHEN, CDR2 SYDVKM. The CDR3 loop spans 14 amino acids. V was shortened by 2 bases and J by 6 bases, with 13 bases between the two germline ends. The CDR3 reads CASSLAQGPSEAFF. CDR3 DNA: TGTGCCAGCAGTTTAGCTCAGGGGCCCTCTGAAGCTTTCTTT.

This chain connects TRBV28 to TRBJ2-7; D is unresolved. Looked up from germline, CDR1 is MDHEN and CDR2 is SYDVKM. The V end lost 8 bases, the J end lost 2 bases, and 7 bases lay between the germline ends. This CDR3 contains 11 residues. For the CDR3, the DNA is TGTGCCAGCGGTACACCCTACGAGCAGTACGTC. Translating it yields CASGTPYEQYV.

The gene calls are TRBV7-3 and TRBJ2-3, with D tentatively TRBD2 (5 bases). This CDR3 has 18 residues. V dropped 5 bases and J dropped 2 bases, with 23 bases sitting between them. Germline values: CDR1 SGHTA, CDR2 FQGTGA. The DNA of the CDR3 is TGTGCCAGCAGCCAAAGGGCCCCACTAGTTGGGTTCACAGATACGCAGTATTTT. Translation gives CASSQRAPLVGFTDTQYF. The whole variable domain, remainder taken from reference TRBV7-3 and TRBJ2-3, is GAGVSQTPSNKVTEKGKYVELRCDPISGHTALYWYRQSLGQGPEFLIYFQGTGAADDSGLPNDRFFAVRPEGSVSTLKIQRTERGDSAVYLCASSQRAPLVGFTDTQYFGPGTRLTVL.

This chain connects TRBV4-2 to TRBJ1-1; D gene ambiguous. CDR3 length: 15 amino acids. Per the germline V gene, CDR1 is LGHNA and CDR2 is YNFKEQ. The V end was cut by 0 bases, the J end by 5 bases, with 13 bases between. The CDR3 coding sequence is TGTGCCAGCAGCCAAGATTTCCTGGGAGGGACTGAAGCTTTCTTT. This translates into CASSQDFLGGTEAFF.

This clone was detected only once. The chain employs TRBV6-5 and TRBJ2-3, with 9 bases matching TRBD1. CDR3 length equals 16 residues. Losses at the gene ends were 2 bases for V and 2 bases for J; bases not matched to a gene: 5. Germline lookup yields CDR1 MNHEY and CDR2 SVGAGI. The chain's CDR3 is CASSYLTGGHTDTQYF. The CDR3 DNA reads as TGTGCCAGCAGTTACCTGACAGGGGGTCACACAGATACGCAGTATTTT.

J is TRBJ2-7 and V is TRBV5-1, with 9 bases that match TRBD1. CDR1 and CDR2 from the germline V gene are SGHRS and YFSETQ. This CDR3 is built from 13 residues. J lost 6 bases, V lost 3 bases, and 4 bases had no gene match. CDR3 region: CASSWTGVSEQYF. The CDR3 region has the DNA TGCGCCAGCAGCTGGACAGGGGTGAGCGAGCAGTACTTC.

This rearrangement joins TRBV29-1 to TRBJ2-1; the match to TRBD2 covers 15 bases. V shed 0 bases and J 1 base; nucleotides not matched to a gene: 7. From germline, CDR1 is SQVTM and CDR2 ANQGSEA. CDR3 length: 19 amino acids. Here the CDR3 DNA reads TGCAGCGTTGAAGATCGGACTAGCGGGGGGGCTCGGTCCTACAATGAGCAGTTCTTC. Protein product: CSVEDRTSGGARSYNEQFF.

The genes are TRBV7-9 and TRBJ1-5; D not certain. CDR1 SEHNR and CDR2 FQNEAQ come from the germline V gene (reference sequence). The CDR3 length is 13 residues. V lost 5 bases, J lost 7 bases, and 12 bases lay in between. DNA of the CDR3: TGTGCCAGCAGCCCCTTGGAGGGCCAGCCCCAGCATTTT. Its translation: CASSPLEGQPQHF.

The CDR3 DNA sequence: TGCAGCGTTGCCCCTCGGGTCGGGACTGAAGCTTTCTTT. This encodes CSVAPRVGTEAFF. The chain couples TRBV29-1 to TRBJ1-1; D is unresolved. The ends were cut back, 4 bases at V and 5 bases at J, with 14 bases in the middle. The CDR3 runs to 13 residues. Per germline, CDR1 SQVTM and CDR2 ANQGSEA.

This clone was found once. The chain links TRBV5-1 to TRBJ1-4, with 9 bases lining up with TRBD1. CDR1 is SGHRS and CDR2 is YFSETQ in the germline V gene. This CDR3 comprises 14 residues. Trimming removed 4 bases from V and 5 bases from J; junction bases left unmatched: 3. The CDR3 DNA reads TGCGCCAGCAGCCGGGACAGGGACAATGAAAAACTGTTTTTT. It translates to CASSRDRDNEKLFF.